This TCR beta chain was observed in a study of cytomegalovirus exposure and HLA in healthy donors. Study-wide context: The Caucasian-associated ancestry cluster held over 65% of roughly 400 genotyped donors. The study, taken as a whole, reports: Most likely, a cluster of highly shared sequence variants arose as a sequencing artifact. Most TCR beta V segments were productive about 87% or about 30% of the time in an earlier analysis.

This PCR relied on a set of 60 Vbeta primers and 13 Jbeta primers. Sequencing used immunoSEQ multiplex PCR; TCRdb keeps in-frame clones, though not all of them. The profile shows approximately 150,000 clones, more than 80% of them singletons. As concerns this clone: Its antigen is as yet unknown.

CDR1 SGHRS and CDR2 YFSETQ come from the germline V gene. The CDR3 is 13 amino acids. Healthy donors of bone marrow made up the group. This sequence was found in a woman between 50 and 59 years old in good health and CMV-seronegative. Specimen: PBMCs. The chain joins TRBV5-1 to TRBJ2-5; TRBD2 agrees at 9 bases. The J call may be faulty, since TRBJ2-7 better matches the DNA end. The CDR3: CASSPLAGYEQYF. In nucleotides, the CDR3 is TGCGCCAGCAGCCCTCTAGCGGGGTACGAGCAGTACTTC.